This entry features one T cell receptor (beta chain) sequence. What it binds is unknown. Sorts performed in triplicate captured hundreds of thousands of cells each from every CD8+ T cell subset. The data stem from a study of CXCR3-negative and CXCR3-positive naive CD8 T cells. Each TRB cDNA library was prepared by 5' RACE (with UMI labels). TCRdb reprocessed the 5' RACE reads, with one entry per CDR3 protein and no DNA. The sample's table shows more than 80,000 distinct CDR3 sequences. Whole-study findings and limits: Researchers report that CXCR3-positive naive cells carry more hydrophobic TRB CDR3s than CXCR3-negative naive cells.

Sequencing was done on a sample of naive CXCR3+ CD8+ T cells from blood. Described subset: CD45RO-CCR7+CD27+CD95- naive CD8+ T cells expressing CXCR3 (TNR3+). The clonotype comes from a human donor in good health. Some clones in this sample may be carry-over from other donors' samples.

CDR3: CASSFGQGYGYTF. The V call is TRBV11-2, the J call TRBJ1-2; without DNA, the TCRdb call of TRBD1 cannot be checked. The CDR3 is 13 residues long. The germline CDR1 and CDR2 sequences are SGHAT and FQNNGV.